Listed below are T cell receptor beta chains from one sample, sequenced in a study of T cell responses to AZD1222 COVID-19 vaccine. The assay was immunoSEQ multiplex PCR, and TCRdb's table has in-frame clones only and misses some. The table records 100,000 to 150,000 clones, roughly 90% of them present only once. The specimen comprised peripheral blood, sampled on day 0 of AZD1222 vaccination. These receptors were collected from an adult in good health. The CDR3 runs from the conserved cysteine through the conserved F or W. Fields, in order: J gene, clone size, V gene, D gene, CDR3 DNA, CDR3 protein. The D gene is left open where the match is weak. Clone size, where shown, is once, few, many, or a class for clones that have expanded.

TRBJ2-1 once TRBV6-5 - TGTGCCAGCAGTTGGAGGAATGAGCAGTTCTTC CASSWRNEQFF
TRBJ1-6 - TRBV11-2 - TGTGCCAGCAGCTTGGATCCCAGCTATAATTCACCCCTCCACTTT CASSLDPSYNSPLHF
TRBJ2-1 once TRBV29-1 TRBD1 TGCAGCGTTGAATCTCGGGGCAGGGACAGGGGGCGGGGCAATGAGCAGTTCTTC CSVESRGRDRGRGNEQFF
TRBJ2-7 - TRBV5-1 TRBD1 TGCGCCAGCAGCGGGGACAGGGTGGAAGAGCAGTACTTC CASSGDRVEEQYF
TRBJ1-2 - TRBV7-2 - TGTGCCAGCAGCTCCCCTAGGGAAAGGGGGGTTATTGGCTATGGCTACACCTTC CASSSPRERGVIGYGYTF
TRBJ1-4 - TRBV6-5 - TGTGCCAGCAGAACCCGTTGGGGTAATGAAAAACTGTTTTTT CASRTRWGNEKLFF
TRBJ1-1 - TRBV7-9 - TGTGCCAGCAGCTTATGGGGGGAGAACACTGAAGCTTTCTTT CASSLWGENTEAFF
TRBJ1-2 once TRBV19 - TGTGCCAGTAGTCCGAAGGGACGGAGTAAGGACGGCTACACCTTC CASSPKGRSKDGYTF
TRBJ1-2 - TRBV28 - TGTGCCAGCGCATTTCCAGGAGACTATGGCTACACCTTC CASAFPGDYGYTF
TRBJ2-4 - TRBV7-8 TRBD1 TGTGCCAGCAGCTTTAAGGGGGCGGAAAACATTCAGTACTTC CASSFKGAENIQYF
TRBJ2-5 - TRBV27 - TGTGCCAGCAGTTTAACGACATCCCAAGAGACCCAGTACTTC CASSLTTSQETQYF
TRBJ2-7 - TRBV27 - TGTGCCAGCAGTTCCCTGGGGGGCTGGAGCTCCTACGAGCAGTACTTC CASSSLGGWSSYEQYF
TRBJ2-1 once TRBV7-2 TRBD1 TGTGCCAGCAGCTCCGGGACAGGGGGGAATGAGCAGTTCTTC CASSSGTGGNEQFF
TRBJ1-4 - TRBV9 - TGTGCCAGCAGCTCCGACAGGAATAATGAAAAACTGTTTTTT CASSSDRNNEKLFF
TRBJ1-2 - TRBV2 TRBD1 TGTGCCAGCAGTCCTACACAGGGGAACTATGGCTACACCTTC CASSPTQGNYGYTF
TRBJ2-1 - TRBV18 - TGTGCCAGCTCCCGTGAATCAATTGGACAACGGTTCTTC CASSRESIGQRFF
TRBJ2-5 - TRBV30 - TGTGCCTGGAGCTCCGAGCGGCTTCAAGAGACCCAGTACTTC CAWSSERLQETQYF
TRBJ1-6 few TRBV24-1 - TGTGCCACTTCGACATACTCCTATAATTCACCCCTCCACTTT CATSTYSYNSPLHF
TRBJ2-7 once TRBV28 - TGTGCCAGCAGTTTATGGGACACCTCCTACGAGCAGTACTTC CASSLWDTSYEQYF
TRBJ1-1 - TRBV3-1/TRBV3-2 - TGTGCCAGCAGCCAAGATCAAGGCAGTCGGAAAGCTTTCTTT CASSQDQGSRKAFF
TRBJ2-5 - TRBV19 TRBD1 TGTGCCAGTAGTATAGGCAGGGGGCGCGAGACCCAGTACTTC CASSIGRGRETQYF
TRBJ1-1 - TRBV6-5 - TGTGCCAGCAGCACATGGTATCAAGCTTTCTTT CASSTWYQAFF
TRBJ1-1 - TRBV29-1 - TGCAGCGTTGGGGCTTTAGGGAGGAACACTGAAGCTTTCTTT CSVGALGRNTEAFF
TRBJ1-4 - TRBV2 TRBD1 TGTGCCGACAGACAGGGCCCGGGGGAAAAACTGTTTTTT CADRQGPGEKLFF
TRBJ1-5 - TRBV10-3 TRBD1 TGTGCCATCAGCCGGGACAGGGACGCTCAGCCCCAGCATTTT CAISRDRDAQPQHF
TRBJ1-2 - TRBV27 - TGTGCCAGCAGTTTAGGGGAACAGGGATATGGCTACACCTTC CASSLGEQGYGYTF
TRBJ1-1 - TRBV7-2 TRBD1 TGTGCCAGCAGCTTCCGACAGGGGAACACTGAAGCTTTCTTT CASSFRQGNTEAFF
TRBJ1-1 - TRBV19 - TGTGCCAGTAGTATAGATCTAGGGCCCGTTCAGGATGAAGCTTTCTTT CASSIDLGPVQDEAFF
TRBJ1-2 - TRBV20-1 - TGCAGTGCTAGAGATCAAGGGGGCTACACCTTC CSARDQGGYTF
TRBJ2-2 - TRBV7-2 - TGTGCCAGCAGCCTTACACAGTCGGGGCTGGGGGGGCTGTTTTTT CASSLTQSGLGGLFF
TRBJ2-2 - TRBV5-4 TRBD2 TGTGCCAGCAGCCCGCGAGGACCAACGGGGGGTGTCGGGGAGCTGTTTTTT CASSPRGPTGGVGELFF